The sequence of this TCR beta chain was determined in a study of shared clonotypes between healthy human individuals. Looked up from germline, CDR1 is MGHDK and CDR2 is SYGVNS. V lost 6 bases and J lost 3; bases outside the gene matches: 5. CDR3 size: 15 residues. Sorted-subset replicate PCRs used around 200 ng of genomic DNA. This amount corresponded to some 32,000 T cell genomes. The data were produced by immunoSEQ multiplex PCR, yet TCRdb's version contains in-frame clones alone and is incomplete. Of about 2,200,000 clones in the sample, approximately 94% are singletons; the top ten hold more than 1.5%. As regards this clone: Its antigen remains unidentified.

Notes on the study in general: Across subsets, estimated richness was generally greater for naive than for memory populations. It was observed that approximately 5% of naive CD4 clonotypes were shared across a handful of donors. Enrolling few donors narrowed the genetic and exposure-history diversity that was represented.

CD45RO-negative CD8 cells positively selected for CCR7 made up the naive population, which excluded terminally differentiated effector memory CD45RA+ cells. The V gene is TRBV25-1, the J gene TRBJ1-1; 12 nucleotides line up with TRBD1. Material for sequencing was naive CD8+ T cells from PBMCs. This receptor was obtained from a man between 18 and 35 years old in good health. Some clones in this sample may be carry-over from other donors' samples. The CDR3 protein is CASRGQGARYTEAFF. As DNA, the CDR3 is TGTGCCAGCAGGGGACAGGGGGCGCGATACACTGAAGCTTTCTTT.